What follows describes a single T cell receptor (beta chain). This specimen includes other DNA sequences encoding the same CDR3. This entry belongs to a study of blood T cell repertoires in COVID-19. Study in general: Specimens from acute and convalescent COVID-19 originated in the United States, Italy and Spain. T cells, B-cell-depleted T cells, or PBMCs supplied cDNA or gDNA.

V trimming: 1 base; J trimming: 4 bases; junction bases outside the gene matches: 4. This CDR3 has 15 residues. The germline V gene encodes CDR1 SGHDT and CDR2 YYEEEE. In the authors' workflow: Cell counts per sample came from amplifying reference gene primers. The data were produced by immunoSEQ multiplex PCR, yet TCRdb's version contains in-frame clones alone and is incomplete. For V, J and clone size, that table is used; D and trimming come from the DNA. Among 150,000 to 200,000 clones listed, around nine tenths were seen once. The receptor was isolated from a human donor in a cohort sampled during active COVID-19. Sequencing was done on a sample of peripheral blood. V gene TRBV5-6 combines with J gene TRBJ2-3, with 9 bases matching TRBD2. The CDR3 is CASSLLAGDADTQYF. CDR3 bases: TGTGCCAGCAGCTTGTTAGCGGGAGACGCAGATACGCAGTATTTT.